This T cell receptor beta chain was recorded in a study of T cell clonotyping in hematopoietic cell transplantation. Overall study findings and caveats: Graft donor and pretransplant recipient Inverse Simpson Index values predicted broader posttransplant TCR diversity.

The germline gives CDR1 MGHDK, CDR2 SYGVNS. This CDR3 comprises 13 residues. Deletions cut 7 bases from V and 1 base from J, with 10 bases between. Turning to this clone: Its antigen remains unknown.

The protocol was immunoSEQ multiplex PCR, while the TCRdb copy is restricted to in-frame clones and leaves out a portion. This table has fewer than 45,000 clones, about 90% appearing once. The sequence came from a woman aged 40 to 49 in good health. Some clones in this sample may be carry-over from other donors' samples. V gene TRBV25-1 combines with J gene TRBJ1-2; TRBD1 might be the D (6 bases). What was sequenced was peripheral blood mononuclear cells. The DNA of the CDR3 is TGTGCCAGCAAGGGGGAAGATAACTATGGCTACACCTTC. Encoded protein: CASKGEDNYGYTF.